This T cell receptor beta chain was captured in a study of OX40 agonist ivuxolimab in advanced cancers. Overall study findings and caveats: At 0.1 to 3.0 mg/kg, clonal expansion of CD4+ and CD8+ blood T cells had occurred by week 6.

Drawing of blood for sampling happened at baseline, at cycle 4 day 1, and at cycle 7 day 1. Per the germline V gene, CDR1 is SEHNR and CDR2 is FQNEAQ (reference sequence). The CDR3 is 16 amino acids. Trimming cost V 8 bases and J 0 bases, with 16 bases left between them. Assay: immunoSEQ multiplex PCR; the TCRdb copy retains only in-frame clones and omits some. The table includes 70,000 to 95,000 clones, roughly nine tenths detected once. About this clone itself: What it binds is not known. The sample holds other DNA sequences that translate to the same CDR3.

The chain is built from TRBV7-9 and TRBJ1-4, with D perhaps matching TRBD1 (5 bases). The starting material was CD4+ or CD8+ T cells sorted from blood, obtained in a trial of the OX40 agonist ivuxolimab. The clonotype comes from an adult with an advanced solid tumor such as melanoma, head and neck, liver or kidney cancer. Written as DNA, the CDR3 is TGTGCCAGCCCGCTGGGGGGAGAATCAACTAATGAAAAACTGTTTTTT. Residues: CASPLGGESTNEKLFF. The full variable domain, with the rest looked up from reference TRBV7-9 and TRBJ1-4, is DTGVSQNPRHKITKRGQNVTFRCDPISEHNRLYWYRQTLGQGPEFLTYFQNEAQLEKSRLLSDRFSAERPKGSFSTLEIQRTEQGDSAMYLCASPLGGESTNEKLFFGSGTQLSVL.